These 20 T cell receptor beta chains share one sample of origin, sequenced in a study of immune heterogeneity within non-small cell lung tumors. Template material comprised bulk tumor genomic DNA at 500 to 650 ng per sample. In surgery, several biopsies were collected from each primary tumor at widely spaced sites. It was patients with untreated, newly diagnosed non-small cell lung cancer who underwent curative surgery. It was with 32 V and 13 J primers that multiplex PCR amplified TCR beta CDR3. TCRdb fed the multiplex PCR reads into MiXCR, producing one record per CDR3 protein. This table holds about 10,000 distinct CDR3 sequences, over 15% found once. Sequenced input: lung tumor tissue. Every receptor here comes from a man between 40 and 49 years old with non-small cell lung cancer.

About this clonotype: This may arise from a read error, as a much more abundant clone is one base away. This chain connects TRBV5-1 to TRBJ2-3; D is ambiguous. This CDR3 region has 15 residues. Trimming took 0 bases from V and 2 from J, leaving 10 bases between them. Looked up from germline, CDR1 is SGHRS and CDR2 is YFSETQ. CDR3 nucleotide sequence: TGCGCCAGCAGCTTGGTCACTCTGAACACAGATACGCAGTATTTT. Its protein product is CASSLVTLNTDTQYF.

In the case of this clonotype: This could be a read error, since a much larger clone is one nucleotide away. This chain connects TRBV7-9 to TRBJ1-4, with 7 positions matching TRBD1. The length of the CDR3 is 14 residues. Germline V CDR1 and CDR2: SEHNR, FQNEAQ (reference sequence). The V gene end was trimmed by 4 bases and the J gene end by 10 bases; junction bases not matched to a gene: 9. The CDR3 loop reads CASSSSDRVGKLFF. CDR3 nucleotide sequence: TGTGCCAGCAGCTCGAGTGACAGGGTGGGAAAACTGTTTTTT.

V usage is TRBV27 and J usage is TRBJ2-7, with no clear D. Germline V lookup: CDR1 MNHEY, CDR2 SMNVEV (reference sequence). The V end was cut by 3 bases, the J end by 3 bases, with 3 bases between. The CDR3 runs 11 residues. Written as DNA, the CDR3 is TGTGCCAGCAGTTTGGGCTACGAGCAGTACTTC. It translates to CASSLGYEQYF.

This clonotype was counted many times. The CDR3 sequence is CASSSPGVGYNEQFF. CDR3 DNA: TGTGCCAGCAGCTCCCCTGGAGTCGGTTACAATGAGCAGTTCTTC. The gene calls are TRBV7-9 and TRBJ2-1; D remains ambiguous. V lost 4 bases, J lost 4 bases, and 14 bases lay in between. The CDR3 is 15 amino acids. The V gene's germline CDR1 is SEHNR and CDR2 FQNEAQ (reference sequence).

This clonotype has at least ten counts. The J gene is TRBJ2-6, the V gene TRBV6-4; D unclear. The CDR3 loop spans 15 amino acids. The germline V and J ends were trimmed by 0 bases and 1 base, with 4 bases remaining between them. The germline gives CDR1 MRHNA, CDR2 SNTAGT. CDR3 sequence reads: CASSDSKSGANVLTF. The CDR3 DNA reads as TGTGCCAGCAGTGACTCAAAATCTGGGGCCAACGTCCTGACTTTC.

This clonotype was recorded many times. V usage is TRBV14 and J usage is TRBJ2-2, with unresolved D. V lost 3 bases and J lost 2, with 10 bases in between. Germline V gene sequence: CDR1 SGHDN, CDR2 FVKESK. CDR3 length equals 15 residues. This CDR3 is CASSHSRTNTGELFF. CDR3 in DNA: TGTGCCAGCAGCCATAGTAGGACCAACACCGGGGAGCTGTTTTTT.

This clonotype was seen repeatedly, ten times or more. CDR3 sequence reads: CASSPIERRTDTQYF. The DNA of the CDR3 is TGTGCCAGCAGCCCGATCGAGCGCCGCACAGATACGCAGTATTTT. The chain couples TRBV7-3 to TRBJ2-3, with D unclear. Trimming shortened V by 5 bases and J by 1 base, and 13 bases separated the two germline ends. The V gene's germline CDR1 is SGHTA and CDR2 FQGTGA. The CDR3 runs to 15 residues.

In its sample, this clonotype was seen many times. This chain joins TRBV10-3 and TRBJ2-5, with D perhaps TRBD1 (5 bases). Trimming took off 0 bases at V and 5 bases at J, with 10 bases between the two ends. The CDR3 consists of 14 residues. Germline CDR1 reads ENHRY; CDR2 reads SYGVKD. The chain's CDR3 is CAISESVGRETQYF. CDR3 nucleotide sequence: TGTGCCATCAGTGAGTCGGTGGGGCGGGAGACCCAGTACTTC.

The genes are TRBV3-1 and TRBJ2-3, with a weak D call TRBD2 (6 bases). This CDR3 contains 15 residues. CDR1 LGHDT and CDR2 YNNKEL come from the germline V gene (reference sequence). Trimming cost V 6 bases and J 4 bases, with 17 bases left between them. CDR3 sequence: CASSFGTLGADTQYF. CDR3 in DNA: TGTGCCAGCAGTTTCGGGACTCTCGGCGCAGATACGCAGTATTTT.

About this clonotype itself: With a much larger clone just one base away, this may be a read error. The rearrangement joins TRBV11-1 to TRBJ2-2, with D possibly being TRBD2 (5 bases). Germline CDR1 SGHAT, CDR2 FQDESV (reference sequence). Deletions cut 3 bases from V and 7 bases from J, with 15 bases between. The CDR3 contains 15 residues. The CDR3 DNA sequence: TGTGCCAGCAGCTTTTCGGGAACAGTGGGCGGGGAGCTGTTTTTT. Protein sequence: CASSFSGTVGGELFF.

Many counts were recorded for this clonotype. CDR3 in DNA: TGTGCCAGCAGCGTAGGGGGGGGGGGGGGGGCAGCAGATACGCAGTATTTT. Its protein is CASSVGGGGGAADTQYF. The V call is TRBV9, the J call TRBJ2-3; a possible D gene is TRBD2 (7 bases). Germline values: CDR1 SGDLS, CDR2 YYNGEE. V dropped 0 bases and J dropped 4 bases, with 18 bases sitting between them. The length of the CDR3 is 17 residues. Using reference TRBV9 and TRBJ2-3 for the parts outside the CDR3, the full variable domain is DSGVTQTPKHLITATGQRVTLRCSPRSGDLSVYWYQQSLDQGLQFLIQYYNGEERAKGNILERFSAQQFPDLHSELNLSSLELGDSALYFCASSVGGGGGAADTQYFGPGTRLTVL.

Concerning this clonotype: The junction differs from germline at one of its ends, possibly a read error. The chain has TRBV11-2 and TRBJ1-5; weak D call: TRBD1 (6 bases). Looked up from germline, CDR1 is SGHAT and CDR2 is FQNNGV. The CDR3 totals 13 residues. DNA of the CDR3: TGTGCCATCAGCTGGACAGGCAATCAGCCCCAGCATTTT. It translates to CAISWTGNQPQHF.

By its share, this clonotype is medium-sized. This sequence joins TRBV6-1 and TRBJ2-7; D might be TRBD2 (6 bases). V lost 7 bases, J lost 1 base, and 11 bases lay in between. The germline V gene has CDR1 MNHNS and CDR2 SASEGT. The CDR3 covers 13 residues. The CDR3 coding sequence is TGTGCCAGCAAGGGACTTCCATCCTACGAGCAGTACTTC. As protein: CASKGLPSYEQYF.

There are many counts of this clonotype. CDR3 region: CASSTGTSGTDTQYF. The CDR3 nucleotides are TGTGCCAGCAGTACCGGGACTAGCGGGACAGATACGCAGTATTTT. The V and J genes are TRBV6-4 and TRBJ2-3, with TRBD2 identical over 12 bases. The ends lost 5 bases at V and 3 bases at J; junction bases unmatched: 3. Germline assignment: CDR1 MRHNA and CDR2 SNTAGT. This CDR3 contains 15 residues.

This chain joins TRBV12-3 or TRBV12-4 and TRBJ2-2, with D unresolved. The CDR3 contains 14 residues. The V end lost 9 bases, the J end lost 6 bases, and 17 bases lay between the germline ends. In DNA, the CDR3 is TGTGCCAGTAGGCCCCCGGGCGCCGCCGGGGAGCTGTTTTTT. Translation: CASRPPGAAGELFF.

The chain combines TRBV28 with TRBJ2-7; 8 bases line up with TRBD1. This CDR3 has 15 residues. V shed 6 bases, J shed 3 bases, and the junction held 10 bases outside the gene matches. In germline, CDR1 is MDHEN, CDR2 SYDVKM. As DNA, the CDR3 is TGTGCCAGCAGCCCCCCGACAGGGGCTGGCTACGAGCAGTACTTC. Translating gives CASSPPTGAGYEQYF.

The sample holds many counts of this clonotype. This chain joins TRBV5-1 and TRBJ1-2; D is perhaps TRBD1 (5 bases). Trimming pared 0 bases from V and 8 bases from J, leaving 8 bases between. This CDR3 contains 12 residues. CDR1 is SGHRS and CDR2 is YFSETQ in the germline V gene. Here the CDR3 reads CASSLEGRGYTF. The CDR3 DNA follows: TGCGCCAGCAGCTTGGAGGGGCGAGGCTACACCTTC. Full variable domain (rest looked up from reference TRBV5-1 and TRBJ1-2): KAGVTQTPRYLIKTRGQQVTLSCSPISGHRSVSWYQQTPGQGLQFLFEYFSETQRNKGNFPGRFSGRQFSNSRSEMNVSTLELGDSALYLCASSLEGRGYTFGSGTRLTVV.

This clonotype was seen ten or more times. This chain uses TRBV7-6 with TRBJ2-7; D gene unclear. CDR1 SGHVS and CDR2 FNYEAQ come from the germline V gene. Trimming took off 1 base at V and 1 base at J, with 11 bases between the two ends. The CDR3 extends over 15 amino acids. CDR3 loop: CASSLGVGSSYEQYF. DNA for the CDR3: TGTGCCAGCAGCTTAGGGGTAGGCTCTTCCTACGAGCAGTACTTC.

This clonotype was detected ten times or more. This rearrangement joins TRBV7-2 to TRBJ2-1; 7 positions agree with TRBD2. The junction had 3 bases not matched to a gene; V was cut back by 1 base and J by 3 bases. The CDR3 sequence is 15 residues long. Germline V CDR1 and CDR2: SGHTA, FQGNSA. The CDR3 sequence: CASSLVGTIYNEQFF. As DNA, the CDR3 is TGTGCCAGCAGCTTAGTTGGGACTATCTACAATGAGCAGTTCTTC.

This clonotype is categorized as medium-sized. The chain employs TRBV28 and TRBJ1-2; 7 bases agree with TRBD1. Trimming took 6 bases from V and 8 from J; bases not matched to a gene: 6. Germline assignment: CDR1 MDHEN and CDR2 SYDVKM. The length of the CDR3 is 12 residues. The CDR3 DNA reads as TGTGCCAGCAGCGCCTCGGACAGGGGCTACACCTTC. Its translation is CASSASDRGYTF.